This paragraph reports one TCR beta chain. What it binds is unknown. This specimen comes from a study of vaccination effects on CD4 cells after COVID-19. TCRdb's copy holds only in-frame clones and misses some; the assay was immunoSEQ multiplex PCR. The table lists about 73,000 clones, over 70% of them singletons, with over 9.5% in the top ten. Under the ViraFEST assay, PBMC were stimulated with viral peptide pools so that antigen-specific CD4+ T cells expanded. Sequencing was performed afterwards. On day 10 of culture, CD4+ T cells were separated out. None of the vaccinated had previously contracted SARS-CoV-2, and their nucleocapsid antibodies tested negative. A density of fewer than 2.5 million PBMC per well was used; these cells were cultured with approximately 9.1 IU/ml IL-2 and around 10 ug/ml peptides. Deletions cut 4 bases from V and 4 bases from J, with 11 bases between. This CDR3 region has 13 residues. In germline, CDR1 is SGHRS, CDR2 YFSETQ.

The chain has TRBV5-1 and TRBJ2-5, with TRBD1 as a possible D gene (6 bases). Sequenced here: CD4+ T cells from PBMCs cultured with SARS-CoV-2 spike peptides, sampled before COVID-19 vaccination. This TCR came from a human donor who received a COVID-19 vaccine. The CDR3 here is CASSPGRGETQYF. CDR3 DNA: TGCGCCAGCAGCCCCGGCAGGGGAGAGACCCAGTACTTC.